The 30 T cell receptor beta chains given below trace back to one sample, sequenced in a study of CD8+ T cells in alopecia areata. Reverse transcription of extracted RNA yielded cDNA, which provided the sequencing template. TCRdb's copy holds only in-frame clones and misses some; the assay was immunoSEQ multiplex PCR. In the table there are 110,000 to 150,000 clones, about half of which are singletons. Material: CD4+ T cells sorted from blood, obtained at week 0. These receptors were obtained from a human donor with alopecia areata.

The CDR3 region is CASSPPEDKVEQPQHF. DNA of the CDR3: TGTGCCAGCAGCCCACCGGAGGACAAAGTCGAACAGCCCCAGCATTTT. The chain joins TRBV7-4 to TRBJ1-5; possible D gene TRBD1, 5 bases. There are 16 residues in the CDR3. V shed 5 bases and J shed 7 bases, with 21 bases lying between them. CDR1 is SGHVT, CDR2 SQSDAQ, per germline. Filled out from reference TRBV7-4 and TRBJ1-5, the complete variable domain reads GAGVSQSPRYKVAKRGRDVALRCDSISGHVTLYWYRQTLGQGSEVLTYSQSDAQRDKSGRPSGRFSAERPERSVSTLKIQRTEQGDSAVYLCASSPPEDKVEQPQHFGDGTRLSIL.

The CDR3 is CASSLSGRTADTQYF. CDR3 DNA sequence: TGTGCCAGCAGCCTTAGCGGGAGAACCGCAGATACGCAGTATTTT. The V call is TRBV5-4, the J call TRBJ2-3, with TRBD2 matching 9 bases. The CDR3 has 15 amino acids. The V segment lost 4 bases and the J segment 4 bases; nucleotides outside the gene matches: 7. Germline CDR1 SGHNT, CDR2 YYREEE (reference sequence). The full variable domain, its missing parts supplied by reference TRBV5-4 and TRBJ2-3, is ETGVTQSPTHLIKTRGQQVTLRCSSQSGHNTVSWYQQALGQGPQFIFQYYREEENGRGNFPPRFSGLQFPNYSSELNVNALELDDSALYLCASSLSGRTADTQYFGPGTRLTVL.

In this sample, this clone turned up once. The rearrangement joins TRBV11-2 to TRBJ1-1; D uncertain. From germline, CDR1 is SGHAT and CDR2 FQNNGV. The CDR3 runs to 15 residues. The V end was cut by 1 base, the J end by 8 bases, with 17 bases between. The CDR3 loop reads CASSLVAAVRAEAFF. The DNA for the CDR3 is TGTGCCAGCAGCTTAGTAGCGGCAGTAAGGGCGGAAGCTTTCTTT. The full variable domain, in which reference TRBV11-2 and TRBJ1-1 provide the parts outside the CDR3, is EAGVAQSPRYKIIEKRQSVAFWCNPISGHATLYWYQQILGQGPKLLIQFQNNGVVDDSQLPKDRFSAERLKGVDSTLKIQPAKLEDSAVYLCASSLVAAVRAEAFFGQGTRLTVV.

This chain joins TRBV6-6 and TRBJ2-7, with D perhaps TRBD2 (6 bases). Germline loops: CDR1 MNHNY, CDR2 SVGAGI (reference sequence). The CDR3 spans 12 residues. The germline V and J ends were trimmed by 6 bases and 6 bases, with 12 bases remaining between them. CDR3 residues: CASRNPAGEQYF. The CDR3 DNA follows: TGTGCCAGCAGGAACCCAGCGGGCGAGCAGTACTTC.

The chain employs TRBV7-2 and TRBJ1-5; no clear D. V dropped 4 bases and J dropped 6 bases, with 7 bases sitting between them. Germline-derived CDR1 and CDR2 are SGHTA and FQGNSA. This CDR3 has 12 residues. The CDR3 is CASSSGPQPQHF. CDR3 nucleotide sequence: TGTGCCAGCAGCTCCGGGCCTCAGCCCCAGCATTTT.

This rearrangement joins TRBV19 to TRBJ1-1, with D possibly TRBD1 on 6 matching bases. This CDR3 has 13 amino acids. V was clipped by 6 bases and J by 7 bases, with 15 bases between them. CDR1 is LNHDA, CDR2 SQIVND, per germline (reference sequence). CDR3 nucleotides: TGTGCCAGTAGCAGACGACAGGCGGGTGAAGCTTTCTTT. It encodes CASSRRQAGEAFF.

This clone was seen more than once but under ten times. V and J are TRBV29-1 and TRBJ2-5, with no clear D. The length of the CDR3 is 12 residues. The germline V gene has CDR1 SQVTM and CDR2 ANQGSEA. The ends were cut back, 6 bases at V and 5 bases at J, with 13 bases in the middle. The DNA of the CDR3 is TGCAGCGTCCGCCCTAGTGGGGAGACCCAGTACTTC. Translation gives CSVRPSGETQYF.

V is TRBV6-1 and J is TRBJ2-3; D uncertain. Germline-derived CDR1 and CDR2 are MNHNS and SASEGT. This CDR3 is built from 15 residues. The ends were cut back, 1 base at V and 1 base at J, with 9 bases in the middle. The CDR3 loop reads CASSEGGSRTDTQYF. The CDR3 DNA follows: TGTGCCAGCAGTGAAGGCGGCAGTCGCACAGATACGCAGTATTTT.

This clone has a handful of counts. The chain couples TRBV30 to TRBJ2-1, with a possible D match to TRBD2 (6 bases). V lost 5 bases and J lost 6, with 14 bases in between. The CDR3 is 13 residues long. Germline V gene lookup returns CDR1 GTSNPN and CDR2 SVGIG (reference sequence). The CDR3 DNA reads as TGTGCCTGGGACCTTCCCGGGAGCAATGAGCAGTTCTTC. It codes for CAWDLPGSNEQFF.

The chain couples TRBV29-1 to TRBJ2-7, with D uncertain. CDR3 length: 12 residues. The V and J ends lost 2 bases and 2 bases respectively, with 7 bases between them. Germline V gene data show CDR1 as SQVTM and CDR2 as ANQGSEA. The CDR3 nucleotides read TGCAGCGTTGAACTCCTTACCTACGAGCAGTACTTC. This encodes CSVELLTYEQYF.

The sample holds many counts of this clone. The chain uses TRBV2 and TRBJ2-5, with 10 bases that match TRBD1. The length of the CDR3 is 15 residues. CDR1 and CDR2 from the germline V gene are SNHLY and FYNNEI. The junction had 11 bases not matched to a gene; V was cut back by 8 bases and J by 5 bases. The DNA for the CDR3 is TGTGCCAGCCTACTCGAGGGACAGGGGAGGGAGACCCAGTACTTC. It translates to CASLLEGQGRETQYF. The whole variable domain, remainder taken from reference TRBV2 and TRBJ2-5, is EPEVTQTPSHQVTQMGQEVILRCVPISNHLYFYWYRQILGQKVEFLVSFYNNEISEKSEIFDDQFSVERPDGSNFTLKIRSTKLEDSAMYFCASLLEGQGRETQYFGPGTRLLVL.

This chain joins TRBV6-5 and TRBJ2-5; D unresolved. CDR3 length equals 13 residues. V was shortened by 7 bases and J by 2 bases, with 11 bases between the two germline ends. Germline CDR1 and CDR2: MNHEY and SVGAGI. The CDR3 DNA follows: TGTGCCAGCACCCCGGCTTGGCAAGAGACCCAGTACTTC. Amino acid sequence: CASTPAWQETQYF.

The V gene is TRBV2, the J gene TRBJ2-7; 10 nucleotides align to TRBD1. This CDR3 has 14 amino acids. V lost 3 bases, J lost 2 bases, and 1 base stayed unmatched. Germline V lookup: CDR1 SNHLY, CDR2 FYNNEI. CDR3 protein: CASSEGTGAYEQYF. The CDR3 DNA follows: TGTGCCAGCAGTGAGGGGACAGGGGCCTACGAGCAGTACTTC.

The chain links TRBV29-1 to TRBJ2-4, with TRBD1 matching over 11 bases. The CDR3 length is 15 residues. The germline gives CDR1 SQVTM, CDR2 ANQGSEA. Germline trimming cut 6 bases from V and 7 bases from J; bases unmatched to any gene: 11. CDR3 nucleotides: TGCAGCGTGCTCCGCGGACAGGGGGCCGATAACATTCAGTACTTC. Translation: CSVLRGQGADNIQYF.

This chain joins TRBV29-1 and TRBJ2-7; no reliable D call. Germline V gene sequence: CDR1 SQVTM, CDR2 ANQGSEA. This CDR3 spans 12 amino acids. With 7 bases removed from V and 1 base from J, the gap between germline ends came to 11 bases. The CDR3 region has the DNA TGCAGCGCGCGGACGGCATCCTACGAGCAGTACTTC. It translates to CSARTASYEQYF.

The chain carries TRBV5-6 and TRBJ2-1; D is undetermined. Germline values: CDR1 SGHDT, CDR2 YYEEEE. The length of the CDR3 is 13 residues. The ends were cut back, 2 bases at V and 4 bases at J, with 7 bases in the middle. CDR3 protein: CASSFSEYNEQFF. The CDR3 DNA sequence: TGTGCCAGCAGCTTCAGCGAATACAATGAGCAGTTCTTC.

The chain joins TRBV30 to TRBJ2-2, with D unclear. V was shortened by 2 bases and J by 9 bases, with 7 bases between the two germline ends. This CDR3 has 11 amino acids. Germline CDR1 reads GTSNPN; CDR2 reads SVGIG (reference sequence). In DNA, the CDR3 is TGTGCCTGGAGTATCCTCCGGGAGCTGTTTTTT. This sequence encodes CAWSILRELFF.

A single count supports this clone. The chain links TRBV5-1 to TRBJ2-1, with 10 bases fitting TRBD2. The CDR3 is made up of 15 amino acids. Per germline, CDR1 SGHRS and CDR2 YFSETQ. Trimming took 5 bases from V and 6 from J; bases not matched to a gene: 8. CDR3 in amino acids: CASSYRLAGPNEQFF. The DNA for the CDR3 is TGCGCCAGCAGTTATCGACTAGCGGGTCCCAATGAGCAGTTCTTC.

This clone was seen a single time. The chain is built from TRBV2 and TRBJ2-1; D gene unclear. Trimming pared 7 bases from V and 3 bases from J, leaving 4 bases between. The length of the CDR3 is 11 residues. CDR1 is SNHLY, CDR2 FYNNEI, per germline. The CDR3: CASKGYNEQFF. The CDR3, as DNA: TGTGCCAGCAAAGGCTACAATGAGCAGTTCTTC.

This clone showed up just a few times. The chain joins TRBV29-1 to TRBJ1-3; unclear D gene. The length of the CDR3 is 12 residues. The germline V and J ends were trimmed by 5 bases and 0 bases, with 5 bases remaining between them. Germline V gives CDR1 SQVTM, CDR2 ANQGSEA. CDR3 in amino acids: CSVSGSGNTIYF. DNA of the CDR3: TGCAGCGTTTCCGGCTCTGGAAACACCATATATTTT. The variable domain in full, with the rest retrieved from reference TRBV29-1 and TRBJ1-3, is SAVISQKPSRDICQRGTSLTIQCQVDSQVTMMFWYRQQPGQSLTLIATANQGSEATYESGFVIDKFPISRPNLTFSTLTVSNMSPEDSSIYLCSVSGSGNTIYFGEGSWLTVV.

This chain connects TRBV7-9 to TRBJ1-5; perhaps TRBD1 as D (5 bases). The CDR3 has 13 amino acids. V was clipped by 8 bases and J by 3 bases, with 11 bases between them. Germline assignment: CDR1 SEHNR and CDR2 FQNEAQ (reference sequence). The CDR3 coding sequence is TGTGCCAGCTCTTCTGGGGCCAATCAGCCCCAGCATTTT. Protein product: CASSSGANQPQHF.

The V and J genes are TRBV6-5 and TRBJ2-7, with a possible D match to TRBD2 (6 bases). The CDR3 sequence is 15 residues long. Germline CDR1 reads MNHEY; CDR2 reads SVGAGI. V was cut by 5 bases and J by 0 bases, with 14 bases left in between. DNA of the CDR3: TGTGCCAGCAGTAGAGACGCGGGGAGCTCCTACGAGCAGTACTTC. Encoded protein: CASSRDAGSSYEQYF.

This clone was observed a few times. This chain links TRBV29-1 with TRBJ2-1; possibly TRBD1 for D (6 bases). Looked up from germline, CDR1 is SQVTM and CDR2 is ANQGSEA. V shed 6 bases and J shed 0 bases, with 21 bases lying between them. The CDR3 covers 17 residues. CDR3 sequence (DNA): TGCAGCGTCAAAGGGGGAAACGAACTAAGCTCCTACAATGAGCAGTTCTTC. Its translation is CSVKGGNELSSYNEQFF.

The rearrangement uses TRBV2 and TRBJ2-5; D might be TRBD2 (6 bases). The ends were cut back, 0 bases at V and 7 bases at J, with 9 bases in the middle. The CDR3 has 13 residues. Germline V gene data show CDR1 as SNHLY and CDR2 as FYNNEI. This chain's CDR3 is CASSEAMGGTQYF. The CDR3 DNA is TGTGCCAGCAGTGAAGCGATGGGAGGGACCCAGTACTTC. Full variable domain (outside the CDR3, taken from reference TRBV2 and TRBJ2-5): EPEVTQTPSHQVTQMGQEVILRCVPISNHLYFYWYRQILGQKVEFLVSFYNNEISEKSEIFDDQFSVERPDGSNFTLKIRSTKLEDSAMYFCASSEAMGGTQYFGPGTRLLVL.

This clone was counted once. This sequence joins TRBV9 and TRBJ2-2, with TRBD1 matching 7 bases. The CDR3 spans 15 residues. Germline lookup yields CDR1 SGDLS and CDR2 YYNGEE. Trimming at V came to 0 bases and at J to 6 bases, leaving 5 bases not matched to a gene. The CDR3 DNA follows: TGTGCCAGCAGCGTAGGGTCCGGGACAGCCGGGGAGCTGTTTTTT. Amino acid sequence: CASSVGSGTAGELFF.

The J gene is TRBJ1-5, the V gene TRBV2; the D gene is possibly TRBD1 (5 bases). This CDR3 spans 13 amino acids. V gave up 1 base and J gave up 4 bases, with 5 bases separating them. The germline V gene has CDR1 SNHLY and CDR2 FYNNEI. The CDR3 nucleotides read TGTGCCAGCAGTGAAGGGGGGAATCAGCCCCAGCATTTT. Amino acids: CASSEGGNQPQHF.

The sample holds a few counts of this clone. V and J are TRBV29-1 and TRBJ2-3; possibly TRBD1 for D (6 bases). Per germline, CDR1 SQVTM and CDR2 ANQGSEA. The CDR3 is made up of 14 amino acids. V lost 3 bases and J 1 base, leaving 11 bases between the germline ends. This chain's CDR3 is CSVDSAGGTDTQYF. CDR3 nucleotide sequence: TGCAGCGTTGATTCGGCAGGGGGCACAGATACGCAGTATTTT.

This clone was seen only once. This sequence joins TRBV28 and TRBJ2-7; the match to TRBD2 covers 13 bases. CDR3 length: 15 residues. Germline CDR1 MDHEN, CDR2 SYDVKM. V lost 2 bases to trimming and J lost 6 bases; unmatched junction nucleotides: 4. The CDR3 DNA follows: TGTGCCAGCAGTTTAGGACTAGCGGGAGCGGGCGAGCAGTACTTC. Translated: CASSLGLAGAGEQYF. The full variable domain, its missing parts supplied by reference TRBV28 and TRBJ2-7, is DVKVTQSSRYLVKRTGEKVFLECVQDMDHENMFWYRQDPGLGLRLIYFSYDVKMKEKGDIPEGYSVSREKKERFSLILESASTNQTSMYLCASSLGLAGAGEQYFGPGTRLTVT.

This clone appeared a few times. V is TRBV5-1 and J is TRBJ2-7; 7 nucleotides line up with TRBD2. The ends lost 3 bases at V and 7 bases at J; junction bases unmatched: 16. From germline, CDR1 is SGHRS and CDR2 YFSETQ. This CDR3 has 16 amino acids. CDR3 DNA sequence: TGCGCCAGCAGCTCGAGGGCTAGCGGAGAATCGAGGGAGCAGTACTTC. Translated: CASSSRASGESREQYF.

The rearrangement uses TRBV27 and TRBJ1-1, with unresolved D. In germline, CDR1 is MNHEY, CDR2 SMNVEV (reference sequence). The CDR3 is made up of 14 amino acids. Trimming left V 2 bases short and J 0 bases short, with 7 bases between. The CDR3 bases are TGTGCCAGCAGTTTAACGGTAATGAACACTGAAGCTTTCTTT. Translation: CASSLTVMNTEAFF.